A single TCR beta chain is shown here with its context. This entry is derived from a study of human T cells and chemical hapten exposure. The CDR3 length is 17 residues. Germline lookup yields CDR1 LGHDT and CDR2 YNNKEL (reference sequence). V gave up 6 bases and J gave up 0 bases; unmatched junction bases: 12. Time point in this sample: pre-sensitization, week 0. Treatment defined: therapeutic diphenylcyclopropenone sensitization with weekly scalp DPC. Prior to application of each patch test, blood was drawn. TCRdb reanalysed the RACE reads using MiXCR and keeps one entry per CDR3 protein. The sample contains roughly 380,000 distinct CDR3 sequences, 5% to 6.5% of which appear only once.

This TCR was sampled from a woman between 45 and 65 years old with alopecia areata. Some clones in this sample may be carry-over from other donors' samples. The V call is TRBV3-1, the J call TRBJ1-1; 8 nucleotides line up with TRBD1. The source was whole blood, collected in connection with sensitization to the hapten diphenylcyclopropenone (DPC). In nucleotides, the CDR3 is TGTGCCAGCAGAAGTCTGGACGGACAGGGACTGAACACTGAAGCTTTCTTT. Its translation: CASRSLDGQGLNTEAFF.